The 10 T cell receptor beta chains listed next were all sequenced from one sample in a study of blood T cell repertoires in COVID-19. Profiled with immunoSEQ multiplex PCR; TCRdb holds only in-frame clones, not every one. Here the sample spans 380,000 or so clones, 70% to 90% being singletons. The sequenced sample consisted of PBMCs or T cells enriched from blood (not recorded which). These receptors were collected from a woman aged 35 to 49 with acute COVID-19.

The V call is TRBV2, the J call TRBJ2-5; TRBD2 aligns across 11 bases. The junction had 5 bases not matched to a gene; V was cut back by 7 bases and J by 1 base. The CDR3 is 15 residues long. Germline CDR1 and CDR2: SNHLY and FYNNEI. CDR3 region: CASTSGGLPQETQYF. The DNA of the CDR3 is TGTGCCAGCACTAGCGGGGGGCTCCCCCAAGAGACCCAGTACTTC.

This clone was seen only once. This sequence joins TRBV10-3 and TRBJ2-5; possible D gene TRBD1, 6 bases. Germline V lookup: CDR1 ENHRY, CDR2 SYGVKD. V lost 11 bases and J 1 base, leaving 14 bases between the germline ends. CDR3 length: 13 amino acids. The CDR3: CAVNRDIQETQYF. Here the CDR3 DNA reads TGTGCCGTCAACCGGGACATCCAAGAGACCCAGTACTTC.

J is TRBJ2-1 and V is TRBV29-1; 11 bases match TRBD2. CDR1 and CDR2 (germline): SQVTM, ANQGSEA. The CDR3 extends over 15 amino acids. V shed 2 bases, J shed 6 bases, and the junction held 6 bases outside the gene matches. Here the CDR3 reads CSVERPSGGFNEQFF. CDR3 DNA: TGCAGCGTTGAACGTCCTAGCGGGGGGTTCAATGAGCAGTTCTTC.

V and J are TRBV4-1 and TRBJ2-5; TRBD2 matches at 10 bases. J gave up 5 bases and V 4 bases, and 7 bases lay outside the gene matches. Germline assignment: CDR1 MGHRA and CDR2 YSYEKL. The CDR3 totals 15 residues. The CDR3 region is CASSPRLAGRETQYF. As DNA, the CDR3 is TGCGCCAGCAGCCCGAGACTAGCGGGTAGGGAGACCCAGTACTTC.

The chain couples TRBV13 to TRBJ1-2, with 8 bases that match TRBD1. V was clipped by 1 base and J by 2 bases; unmatched bases: 6. The CDR3 has 16 residues. The V gene's germline CDR1 is PRHDT and CDR2 FYEKMQ (reference sequence). CDR3 DNA sequence: TGTGCCAGCAGCTTAGTACAGGGGGTGATAAACTATGGCTACACCTTC. Amino acid sequence: CASSLVQGVINYGYTF.

In nucleotides, the CDR3 is TGTGCCAGCAACCGGGACAGGGGACCTTCCCGCTCCTACAATGAGCAGTTCTTC. Residues: CASNRDRGPSRSYNEQFF. The J gene is TRBJ2-1, the V gene TRBV16; 10 positions agree with TRBD1. With V trimmed by 7 bases and J by 0 bases, 12 bases remained unmatched. The CDR3 has 18 residues. Germline loops: CDR1 KGHSY, CDR2 FQNENV.

The rearrangement uses TRBV2 and TRBJ1-5; no clear D. In germline, CDR1 is SNHLY, CDR2 FYNNEI. The CDR3 loop spans 13 amino acids. Trimming removed 8 bases at V and 6 bases at J, with 14 bases between. This chain's CDR3 is CASRGYNGQPQHF. In DNA, the CDR3 is TGTGCCAGCCGGGGTTATAACGGTCAGCCCCAGCATTTT.

This chain joins TRBV4-1 and TRBJ2-2; 10 bases align to TRBD2. V shed 3 bases, J shed 5 bases, and the junction held 3 bases outside the gene matches. The CDR3 covers 15 residues. The germline V gene has CDR1 MGHRA and CDR2 YSYEKL. The CDR3 protein is CASSHSGGLTGELFF. Here the CDR3 DNA reads TGCGCCAGCAGCCATAGCGGGGGGCTAACCGGGGAGCTGTTTTTT.

J is TRBJ2-1 and V is TRBV24-1, with 8 positions matching TRBD2. Per the germline V gene, CDR1 is KGHDR and CDR2 is SFDVKD. This CDR3 spans 17 amino acids. V lost 1 base and J lost 0; bases outside the gene matches: 4. This CDR3 reads CATSDFTSGSSYNEQFF. The DNA for the CDR3 is TGTGCCACCAGTGATTTTACTAGCGGAAGCTCCTACAATGAGCAGTTCTTC.

The chain combines TRBV9 with TRBJ2-3; possible D gene TRBD2, 7 bases. The germline V gene has CDR1 SGDLS and CDR2 YYNGEE. The germline V and J ends were trimmed by 0 bases and 1 base, with 12 bases remaining between them. CDR3 size: 16 residues. For the CDR3, the DNA is TGTGCCAGCAGCGTAGCTGGCGGGGGCGGCACAGATACGCAGTATTTT. Translating gives CASSVAGGGGTDTQYF.